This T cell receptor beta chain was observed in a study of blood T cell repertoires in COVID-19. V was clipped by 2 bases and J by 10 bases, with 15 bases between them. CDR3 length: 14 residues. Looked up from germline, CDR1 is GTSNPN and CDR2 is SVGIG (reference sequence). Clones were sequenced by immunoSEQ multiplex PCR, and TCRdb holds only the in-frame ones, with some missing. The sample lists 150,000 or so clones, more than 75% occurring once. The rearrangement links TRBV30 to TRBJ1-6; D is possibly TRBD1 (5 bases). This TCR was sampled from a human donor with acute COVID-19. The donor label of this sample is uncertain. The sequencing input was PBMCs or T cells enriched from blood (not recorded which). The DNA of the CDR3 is TGTGCCTGGAGTTCGGCGGGACTAGCCTCACCCCTCCACTTT. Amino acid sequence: CAWSSAGLASPLHF. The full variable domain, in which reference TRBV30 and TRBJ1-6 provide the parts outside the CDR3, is SQTIHQWPATLVQPVGSPLSLECTVEGTSNPNLYWYRQAAGRGLQLLFYSVGIGQISSEVPQNLSASRPQDRQFILSSKKLLLSDSGFYLCAWSSAGLASPLHFGNGTRLTVT.